This T cell receptor beta chain comes out of a study of blood T cells in healthy people across ages. The germline gives CDR1 SGHRS, CDR2 YFSETQ. Trimming stripped 4 bases from V and 3 bases from J, with 14 bases between. The CDR3 is 15 amino acids. This clonotype was observed once. A sample-barcoded 5' primer and a J-beta primer mix were used in a second PCR of roughly 6 to 11 cycles. TCRdb reanalysed the 5' RACE reads using MiXCR and keeps one entry per CDR3 protein. The table shows 1.5 million to 2 million distinct CDR3 sequences, with approximately 50% occurring only once. This clonotype originated in a woman between 40 and 55 years old in good health. Sequencing was carried out using blood. V usage is TRBV5-1 and J usage is TRBJ2-1; possible D gene TRBD1, 6 bases. CDR3 nucleotides: TGCGCCAGCAGCCTCCGGGACATCTTCTACAATGAGCAGTTCTTC. Its translation: CASSLRDIFYNEQFF.